These 9 T cell receptor beta chains were all obtained from the same sample, sequenced in a study of a mutant IDH1 vaccine in newly diagnosed glioma. The time point: week 5, during vaccination. One vaccine dose held 300 ug of mutant IDH1 20-mer peptide and came with topical imiquimod. No antigen has been assigned to these receptors. The method was immunoSEQ multiplex PCR; TCRdb's version includes in-frame clones alone and lacks a portion of them. Of around 56,000 clones in the sample, around 81% are singletons; the top ten hold 3% to 4%. The sample was PBMCs, taken from a glioma patient whose treatment included an IDH1 peptide vaccine. Every receptor here comes from a man aged 25-45 years with glioma.

This rearrangement joins TRBV6-1 to TRBJ2-7, with D perhaps being TRBD1 or TRBD2 (5 bases each). The CDR3 is 17 residues long. Between the trimmed V and J ends, which lost 1 base and 3 bases, there was a span of 19 bases. Per the germline V gene, CDR1 is MNHNS and CDR2 is SASEGT. The CDR3: CASSEGPPGTVIYEQYF. CDR3 nucleotide sequence: TGTGCCAGCAGTGAAGGCCCGCCCGGGACGGTGATCTACGAGCAGTACTTC.

As to this clone: Mismatch with germline at one junction end may stem from a read error. The rearrangement links TRBV2 to TRBJ1-5, with a tentative D call TRBD1 (6 bases). The CDR3 is made up of 16 amino acids. Germline lookup yields CDR1 SNHLY and CDR2 FYNNEI. The CDR3 loop reads CVSRATGIFSNQPQHF. DNA of the CDR3: TGTGTCAGCAGGGCTACAGGGATCTTTAGCAATCAGCCCCAGCATTTT.

For the CDR3, the DNA is TGTGCCATCAGTCTGGCGGTATCCTACGAGCAGTACTTC. This codes for CAISLAVSYEQYF. The V call is TRBV10-3, the J call TRBJ2-7; D not resolved. Per the germline V gene, CDR1 is ENHRY and CDR2 is SYGVKD. The ends were cut back, 5 bases at V and 1 base at J, with 9 bases in the middle. The CDR3 length is 13 residues.

This sequence joins TRBV15 and TRBJ2-5; D might be TRBD1 (7 bases). The CDR3 extends over 16 amino acids. CDR1 is LNHNV and CDR2 is YYDKDF in the germline V gene (reference sequence). V was trimmed by 6 bases and J by 5 bases, leaving 22 bases between them. CDR3 residues: CATRIGGGEDRETQYF. The CDR3 coding sequence is TGTGCCACCAGGATTGGCGGTGGGGAGGACAGGGAGACCCAGTACTTC.

This clone was seen only once. This chain uses TRBV5-1 with TRBJ2-3; D not resolved. Germline CDR1 and CDR2: SGHRS and YFSETQ. The CDR3 is made up of 14 amino acids. The V end was cut by 0 bases, the J end by 4 bases, with 9 bases between. The CDR3 is CASSLVVSPDTQYF. In DNA form, the CDR3 reads TGCGCCAGCAGCTTGGTTGTATCGCCAGATACGCAGTATTTT.

The V call is TRBV29-1, the J call TRBJ2-7, with 8 bases aligning to TRBD2. The CDR3 is made up of 13 amino acids. Germline trimming cut 5 bases from V and 2 bases from J; bases unmatched to any gene: 5. Germline loops: CDR1 SQVTM, CDR2 ANQGSEA. CDR3 coding DNA: TGCAGCGTTCAAAGCGGGGGACCCTACGAGCAGTACTTC. Protein sequence: CSVQSGGPYEQYF.

The chain links TRBV11-2 to TRBJ2-5; D call uncertain. There are 15 residues in the CDR3. The germline CDR1 and CDR2 sequences are SGHAT and FQNNGV. V was trimmed by 1 base and J by 5 bases, leaving 14 bases between them. CDR3 protein: CASSLGNSRWETQYF. The CDR3 nucleotides read TGTGCCAGCAGCTTAGGGAACTCCCGGTGGGAGACCCAGTACTTC.

This chain links TRBV6-4 with TRBJ2-3, with D unclear. There are 15 residues in the CDR3. V was pared by 0 bases and J by 0 bases, with 7 bases between. Germline assignment: CDR1 MRHNA and CDR2 SNTAGT. CDR3 loop: CASSDSGSSTDTQYF. The CDR3 bases are TGTGCCAGCAGTGACTCCGGGTCTAGCACAGATACGCAGTATTTT.

This chain uses TRBV7-6 with TRBJ2-1, with D perhaps matching TRBD2 (6 bases). The V and J ends lost 5 bases and 10 bases respectively, with 18 bases between them. This CDR3 has 14 residues. The V gene's germline CDR1 is SGHVS and CDR2 FNYEAQ. The CDR3 here is CASSVQSGVNEQFF. Here the CDR3 DNA reads TGTGCCAGCAGCGTGCAGTCGGGGGTGAACGAGCAGTTCTTC.